The clone carrying this T cell receptor (beta chain) was observed a handful of times. Germline-derived CDR1 and CDR2 are KGHSH and LQKENI. This CDR3 has 18 amino acids. Trimming took 2 bases from V and 6 from J, leaving 23 bases between them. These data are taken from a study of response to subunit inactivated influenza vaccine. TCRdb passed the RT-PCR reads through MiXCR, listing each CDR3 protein once. The sample holds 530,000 or so distinct CDR3 sequences, 13% to 15% seen once. The chain joins TRBV18 to TRBJ2-1, with unresolved D. The source material was PBMCs from blood, sampled 11 to 12 days after vaccination. The origin of this receptor is a man in his fifties or sixties who received an inactivated influenza vaccine. CDR3 region: CASSPIWSGSEKTNEQFF. The CDR3 coding sequence is TGTGCCAGCTCACCAATTTGGAGTGGCTCTGAAAAAACCAATGAGCAGTTCTTC.